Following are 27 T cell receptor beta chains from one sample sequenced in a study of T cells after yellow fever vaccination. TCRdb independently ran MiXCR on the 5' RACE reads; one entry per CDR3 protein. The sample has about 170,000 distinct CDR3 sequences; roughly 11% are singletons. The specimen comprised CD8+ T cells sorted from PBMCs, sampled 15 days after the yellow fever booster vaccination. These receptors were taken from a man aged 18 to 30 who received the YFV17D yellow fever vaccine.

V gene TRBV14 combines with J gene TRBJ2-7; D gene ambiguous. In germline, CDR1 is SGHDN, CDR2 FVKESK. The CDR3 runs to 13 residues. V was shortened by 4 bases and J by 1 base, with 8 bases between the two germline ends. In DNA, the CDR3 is TGTGCCAGCAGCCCATTTGGGTCCTACGAGCAGTACTTC. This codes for CASSPFGSYEQYF. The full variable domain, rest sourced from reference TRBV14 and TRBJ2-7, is EAGVTQFPSHSVIEKGQTVTLRCDPISGHDNLYWYRRVMGKEIKFLLHFVKESKQDESGMPNNRFLAERTGGTYSTLKVQPAELEDSGVYFCASSPFGSYEQYFGPGTRLTVT.

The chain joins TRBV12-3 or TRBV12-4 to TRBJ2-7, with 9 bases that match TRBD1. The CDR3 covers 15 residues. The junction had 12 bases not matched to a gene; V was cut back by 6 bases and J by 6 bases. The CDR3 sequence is CASSRKGQGLPEQYF. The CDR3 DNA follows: TGTGCCAGCAGCCGTAAGGGACAGGGCCTGCCCGAGCAGTACTTC.

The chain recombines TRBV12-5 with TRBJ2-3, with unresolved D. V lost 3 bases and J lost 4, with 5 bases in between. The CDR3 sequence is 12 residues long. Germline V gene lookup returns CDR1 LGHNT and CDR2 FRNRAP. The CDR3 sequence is CASGFGPDTQYF. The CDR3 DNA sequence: TGTGCTAGTGGTTTCGGGCCAGATACGCAGTATTTT.

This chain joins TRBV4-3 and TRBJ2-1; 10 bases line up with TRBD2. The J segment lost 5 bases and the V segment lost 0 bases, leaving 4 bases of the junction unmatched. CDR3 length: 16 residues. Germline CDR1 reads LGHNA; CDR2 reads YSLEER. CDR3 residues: CASSQDPSGRHNEQFF. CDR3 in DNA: TGCGCCAGCAGCCAAGATCCTAGCGGGAGACACAATGAGCAGTTCTTC.

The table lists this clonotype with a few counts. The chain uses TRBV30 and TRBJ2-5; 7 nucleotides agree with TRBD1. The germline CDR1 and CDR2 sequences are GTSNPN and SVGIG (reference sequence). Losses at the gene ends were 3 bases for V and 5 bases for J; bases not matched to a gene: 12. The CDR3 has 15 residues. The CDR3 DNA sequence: TGTGCCTGGAGCGTCATCGACAGGGTCAGGGAGACCCAGTACTTC. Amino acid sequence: CAWSVIDRVRETQYF.

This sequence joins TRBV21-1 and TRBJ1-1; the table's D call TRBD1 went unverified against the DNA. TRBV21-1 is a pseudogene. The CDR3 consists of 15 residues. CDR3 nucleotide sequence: TGTGCCAGCAGCACCAAAAGTGGGACAGGGGTTGAAGCTTTCTTT. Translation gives CASSTKSGTGVEAFF.

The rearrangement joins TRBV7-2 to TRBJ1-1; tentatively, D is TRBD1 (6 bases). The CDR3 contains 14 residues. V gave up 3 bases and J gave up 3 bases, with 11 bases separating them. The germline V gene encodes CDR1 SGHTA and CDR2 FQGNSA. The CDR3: CASSFLTGHTEAFF. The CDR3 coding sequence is TGTGCCAGCAGCTTCCTAACAGGGCACACTGAAGCTTTCTTT. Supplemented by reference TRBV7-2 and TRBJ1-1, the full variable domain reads GAGVSQSPSNKVTEKGKDVELRCDPISGHTALYWYRQSLGQGLEFLIYFQGNSAPDKSGLPSDRFSAERTGGSVSTLTIQRTQQEDSAVYLCASSFLTGHTEAFFGQGTRLTVV.

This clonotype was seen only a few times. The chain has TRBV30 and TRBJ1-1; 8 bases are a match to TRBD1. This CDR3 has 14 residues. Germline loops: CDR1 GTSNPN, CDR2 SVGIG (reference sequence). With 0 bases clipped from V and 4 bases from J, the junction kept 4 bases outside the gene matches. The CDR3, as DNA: TGTGCCTGGAGTGTAGGTACAGGGGGCACTGAAGCTTTCTTT. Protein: CAWSVGTGGTEAFF.

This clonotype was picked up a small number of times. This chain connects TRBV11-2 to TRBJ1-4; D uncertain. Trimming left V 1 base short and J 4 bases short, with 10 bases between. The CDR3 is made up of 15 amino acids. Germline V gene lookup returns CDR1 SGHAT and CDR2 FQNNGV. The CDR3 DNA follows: TGTGCCAGCAGCTTAGGGGTCACCATTAATGAAAAACTGTTTTTT. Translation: CASSLGVTINEKLFF.

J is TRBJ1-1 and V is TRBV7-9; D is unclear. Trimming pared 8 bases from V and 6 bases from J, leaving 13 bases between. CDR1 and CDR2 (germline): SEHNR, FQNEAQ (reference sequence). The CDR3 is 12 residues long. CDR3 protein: CASAREASEAFF. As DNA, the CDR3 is TGTGCCAGCGCAAGGGAGGCCTCTGAAGCTTTCTTT.

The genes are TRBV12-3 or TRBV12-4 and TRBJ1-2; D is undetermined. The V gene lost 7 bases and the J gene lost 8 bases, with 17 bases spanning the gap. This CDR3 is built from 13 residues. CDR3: CASIATPLGGYTF. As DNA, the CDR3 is TGTGCCAGCATCGCCACCCCTCTTGGAGGCTACACCTTC.

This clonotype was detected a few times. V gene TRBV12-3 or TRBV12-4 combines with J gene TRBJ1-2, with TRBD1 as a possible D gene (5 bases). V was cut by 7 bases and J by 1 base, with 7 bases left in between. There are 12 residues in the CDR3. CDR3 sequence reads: CASKGLNYGYTF. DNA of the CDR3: TGTGCCAGCAAGGGACTTAACTATGGCTACACCTTC.

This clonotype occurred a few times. This CDR3 is CSARGRSSGGVSSYNEQFF. CDR3 DNA sequence: TGCAGTGCTAGAGGTCGCAGTAGCGGGGGGGTCAGCTCCTACAATGAGCAGTTCTTC. The chain combines TRBV20-1 with TRBJ2-1; TRBD2 matches 11 bases. Germline trimming cut 1 base from V and 0 bases from J; bases unmatched to any gene: 11. The germline V gene encodes CDR1 DFQATT and CDR2 SNEGSKA (reference sequence). CDR3 length: 19 amino acids.

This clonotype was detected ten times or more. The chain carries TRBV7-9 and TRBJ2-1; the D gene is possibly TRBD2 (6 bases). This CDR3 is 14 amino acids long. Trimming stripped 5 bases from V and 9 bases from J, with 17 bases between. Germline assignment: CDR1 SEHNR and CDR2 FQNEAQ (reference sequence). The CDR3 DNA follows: TGTGCCAGCAGCCCCAGGACTGGAGGGAGTGAGCAGTTCTTC. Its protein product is CASSPRTGGSEQFF.

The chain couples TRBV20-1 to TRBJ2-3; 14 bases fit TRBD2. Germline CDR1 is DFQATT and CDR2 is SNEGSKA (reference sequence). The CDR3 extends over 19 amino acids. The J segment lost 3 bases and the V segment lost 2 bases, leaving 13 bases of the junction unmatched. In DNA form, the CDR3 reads TGCAGTGCTAGAAGGGGCGGGACTAGCGGGGGAGTTCTTACAGATACGCAGTATTTT. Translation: CSARRGGTSGGVLTDTQYF.

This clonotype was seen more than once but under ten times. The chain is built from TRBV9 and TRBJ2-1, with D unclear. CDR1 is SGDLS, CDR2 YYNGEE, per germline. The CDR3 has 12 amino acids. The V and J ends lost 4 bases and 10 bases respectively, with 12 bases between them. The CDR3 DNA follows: TGTGCCAGCAGCCCCGGTTCTATCGAGCAGTTCTTC. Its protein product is CASSPGSIEQFF.

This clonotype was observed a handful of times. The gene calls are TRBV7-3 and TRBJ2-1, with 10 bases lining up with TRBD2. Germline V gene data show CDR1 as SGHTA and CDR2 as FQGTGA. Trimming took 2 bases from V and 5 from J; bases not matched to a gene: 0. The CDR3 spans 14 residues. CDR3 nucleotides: TGTGCCAGCAGCTTACTAGCGGGAGACAATGAGCAGTTCTTC. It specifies CASSLLAGDNEQFF. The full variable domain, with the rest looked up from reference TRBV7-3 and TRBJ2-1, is GAGVSQTPSNKVTEKGKYVELRCDPISGHTALYWYRQSLGQGPEFLIYFQGTGAADDSGLPNDRFFAVRPEGSVSTLKIQRTERGDSAVYLCASSLLAGDNEQFFGPGTRLTVL.

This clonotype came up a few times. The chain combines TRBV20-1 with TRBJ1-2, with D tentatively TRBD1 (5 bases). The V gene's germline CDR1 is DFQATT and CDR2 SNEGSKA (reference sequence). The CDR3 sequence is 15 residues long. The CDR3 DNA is TGCACAGATGGGGCGTTCAGTGAGGCTAACTATGGCTACACCTTC. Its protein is CTDGAFSEANYGYTF.

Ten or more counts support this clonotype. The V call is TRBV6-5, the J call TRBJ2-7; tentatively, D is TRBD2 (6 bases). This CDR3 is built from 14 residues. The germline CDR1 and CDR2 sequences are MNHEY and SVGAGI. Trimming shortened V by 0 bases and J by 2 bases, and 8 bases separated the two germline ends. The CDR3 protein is CASSYSGGTYEQYF. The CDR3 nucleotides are TGTGCCAGCAGTTACTCGGGGGGAACCTACGAGCAGTACTTC.

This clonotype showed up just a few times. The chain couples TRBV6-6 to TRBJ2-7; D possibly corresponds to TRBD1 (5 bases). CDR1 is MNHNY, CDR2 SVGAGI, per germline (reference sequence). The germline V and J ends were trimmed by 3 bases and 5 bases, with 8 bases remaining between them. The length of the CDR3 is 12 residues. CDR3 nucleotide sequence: TGTGCCAGCAGTTATCCAGGGCACGAGCAGTACGTC. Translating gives CASSYPGHEQYV.

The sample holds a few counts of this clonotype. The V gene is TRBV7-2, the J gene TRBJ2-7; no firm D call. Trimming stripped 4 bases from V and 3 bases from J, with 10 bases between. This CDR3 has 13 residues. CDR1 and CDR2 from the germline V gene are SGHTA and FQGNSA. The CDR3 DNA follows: TGTGCCAGCAGCTACTTCGGTGGCTACGAGCAGTACGTC. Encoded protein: CASSYFGGYEQYV.

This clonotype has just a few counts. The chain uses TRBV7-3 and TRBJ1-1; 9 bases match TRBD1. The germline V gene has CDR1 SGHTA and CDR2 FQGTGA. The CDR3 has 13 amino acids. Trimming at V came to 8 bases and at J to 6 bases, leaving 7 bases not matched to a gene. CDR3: CASRRTGESEAFF. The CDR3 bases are TGTGCCAGCCGCCGGACAGGGGAGTCTGAAGCTTTCTTT.

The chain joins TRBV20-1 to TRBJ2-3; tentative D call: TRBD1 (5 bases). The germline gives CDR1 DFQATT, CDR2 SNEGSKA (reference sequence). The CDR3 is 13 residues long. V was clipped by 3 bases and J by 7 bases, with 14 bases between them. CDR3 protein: CSARGRGTHTQYF. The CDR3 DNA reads TGCAGTGCTAGGGGGCGTGGAACCCATACGCAGTATTTT.

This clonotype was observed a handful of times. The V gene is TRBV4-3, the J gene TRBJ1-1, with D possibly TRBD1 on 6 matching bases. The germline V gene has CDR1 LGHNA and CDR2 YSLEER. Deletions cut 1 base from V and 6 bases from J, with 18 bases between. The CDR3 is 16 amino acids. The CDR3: CASSQGPTGSVSEAFF. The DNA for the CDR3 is TGCGCCAGCAGCCAAGGCCCAACAGGGAGTGTTTCTGAAGCTTTCTTT.

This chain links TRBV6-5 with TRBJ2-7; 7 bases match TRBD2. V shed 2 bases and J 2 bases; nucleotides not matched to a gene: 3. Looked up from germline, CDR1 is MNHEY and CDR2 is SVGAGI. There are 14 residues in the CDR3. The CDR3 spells CASSYGRGAYEQYF. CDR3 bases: TGTGCCAGCAGTTACGGTCGGGGGGCCTACGAGCAGTACTTC.

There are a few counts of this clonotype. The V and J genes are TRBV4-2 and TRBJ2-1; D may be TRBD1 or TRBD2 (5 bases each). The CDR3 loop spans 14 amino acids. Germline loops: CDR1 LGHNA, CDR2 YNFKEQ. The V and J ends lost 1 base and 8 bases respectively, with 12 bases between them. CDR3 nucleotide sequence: TGTGCCAGCAGCCAAGGTGAGGGGTTGGATGAGCAGTTCTTC. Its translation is CASSQGEGLDEQFF.

The CDR3 DNA reads as TGTGCCAGCAGCGTAGAGGACCGAGACTACTACAATGAGCAGTTCTTC. Residues: CASSVEDRDYYNEQFF. This rearrangement joins TRBV9 to TRBJ2-1; D possibly corresponds to TRBD2 (5 bases). V shed 0 bases and J shed 3 bases, with 13 bases lying between them. Germline CDR1 SGDLS, CDR2 YYNGEE. This CDR3 is 16 amino acids long.